This T cell receptor (beta chain) was captured in a study of Ad26.COV2.S vaccination and SARS-CoV-2 variants. Turning to the study itself: Donor was in the COV1001 Ad26.COV2.S trial arm.

Indicated treatment: some 20 received Ad26.COV2.S at low or high dose, single or two shots; about 5 received placebo; per-sample allocation not given. Sampling happened 63 days after the first vaccine or placebo injection. This table comes from immunoSEQ multiplex PCR, and its TCRdb copy is limited to in-frame clones, with some not included. The data show about 330,000 clones, with 75% to 90% seen just once and 4.5% to 5.5% held by the top ten. CDR1 is MNHEY, CDR2 SMNVEV, per germline (reference sequence). V lost 5 bases and J lost 5, with 12 bases in between. CDR3 length: 13 amino acids. This receptor was taken from a person between 18 and 65 years old who received the Ad26.COV2.S COVID-19 vaccine or a placebo. The chain joins TRBV27 to TRBJ1-2, with D possibly TRBD1 on 5 matching bases. Sequencing used peripheral blood, obtained in a trial of Ad26.COV2.S vaccine versus placebo. CDR3 DNA sequence: TGTGCCAGCAGTATGACAGCAGTTTATGGCTACACCTTC. Encoded protein: CASSMTAVYGYTF.